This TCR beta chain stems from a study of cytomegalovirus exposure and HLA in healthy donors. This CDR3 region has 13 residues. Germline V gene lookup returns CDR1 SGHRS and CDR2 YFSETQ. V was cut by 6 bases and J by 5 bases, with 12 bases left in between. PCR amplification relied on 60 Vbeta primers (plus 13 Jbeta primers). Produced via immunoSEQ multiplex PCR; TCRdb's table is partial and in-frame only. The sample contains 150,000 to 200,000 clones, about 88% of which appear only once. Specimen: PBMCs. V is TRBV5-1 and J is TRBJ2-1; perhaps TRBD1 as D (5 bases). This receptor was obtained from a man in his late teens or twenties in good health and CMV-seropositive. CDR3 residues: CASKFQGDNEQFF. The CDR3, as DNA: TGCGCCAGCAAGTTCCAGGGCGACAATGAGCAGTTCTTC.